A selection of T cell receptor beta chains follows, all from one sample in a study of blood T cell repertoires in COVID-19. TCRdb's table, derived via immunoSEQ multiplex PCR, lists solely in-frame clones and lacks some. The repertoire holds roughly 440,000 clones, with 88% as singletons. Input material: peripheral blood. The source of these receptors is a woman aged 50 to 60 with COVID-19, enrolled during active disease. CDR3s include the opening cysteine and the closing phenylalanine or tryptophan. D genes are given only for firm matches. Size is stated for part of the rows, as once, few or many counts, or as a class when the clone is expanded.

d_call	clone_size	v_call	j_call	cdr3_aa	cdr3_nt
.	.	TRBV7-8	TRBJ2-5	CASSFDTYQETQYF	TGTGCCAGCAGCTTCGACACGTACCAAGAGACCCAGTACTTC
TRBD1	.	TRBV5-5	TRBJ1-2	CASSLNRGPGGGYTF	TGTGCCAGCAGCCTAAACAGGGGGCCTGGGGGTGGCTACACCTTC
.	.	TRBV2	TRBJ1-2	CASESGTGSYGYTF	TGTGCCAGCGAGTCCGGAACAGGGTCTTATGGCTACACCTTC
.	.	TRBV11-2	TRBJ2-7	CASSRWGTSYEQYF	TGTGCCAGCAGCCGCTGGGGGACTTCCTACGAGCAGTACTTC
TRBD2	.	TRBV10-3	TRBJ2-7	CAISVSASGAYEQYF	TGTGCCATCAGTGTCTCGGCTAGCGGGGCCTACGAGCAGTACTTC
.	.	TRBV19	TRBJ2-6	CASTSSGEVVLTF	TGTGCCAGTACCTCCTCGGGGGAGGTCGTCCTGACTTTC
TRBD2	.	TRBV6-1	TRBJ2-3	CASSEEKRGTDTQYF	TGTGCCAGCAGTGAAGAAAAGCGGGGAACAGATACGCAGTATTTT
TRBD1	.	TRBV19	TRBJ2-1	CASSIGTRGRWDEQFF	TGTGCCAGTAGTATTGGGACCAGGGGGCGCTGGGATGAGCAGTTCTTC
.	.	TRBV4-1	TRBJ1-1	CASEGRGEAFF	TGCGCCAGCGAGGGGCGGGGTGAAGCTTTCTTT
.	.	TRBV29-1	TRBJ1-1	CSVERSAGNTEAFF	TGCAGCGTTGAGCGGAGTGCGGGGAACACTGAAGCTTTCTTT
TRBD1	.	TRBV5-5	TRBJ1-1	CASSPIGQGHTEAFF	TGTGCCAGCAGCCCGATAGGACAGGGCCACACTGAAGCTTTCTTT
.	.	TRBV19	TRBJ1-2	CASSIVPWASGYGYTF	TGTGCCAGTAGTATAGTGCCCTGGGCGAGCGGCTATGGCTACACCTTC
.	.	TRBV30	TRBJ1-2	CAWRGGPRGGGYTF	TGTGCCTGGAGAGGAGGCCCCCGGGGGGGCGGCTACACCTTC
.	.	TRBV12-3/TRBV12-4	TRBJ2-7	CASSGAALGEQYF	TGTGCCAGCAGTGGGGCAGCGCTCGGGGAGCAGTACTTC
.	.	TRBV5-1	TRBJ2-3	CASSLSLVSTDTQYF	TGCGCCAGCAGCTTGAGTCTAGTGAGCACAGATACGCAGTATTTT
.	few	TRBV30	TRBJ1-4	CAWSGGFREKLFF	TGTGCCTGGAGTGGGGGCTTTCGCGAAAAACTGTTTTTT
TRBD1	.	TRBV30	TRBJ1-2	CACPGQGFYYGYTF	TGTGCCTGTCCGGGACAGGGTTTTTACTATGGCTACACCTTC
.	.	TRBV11-1	TRBJ2-7	CASSLQGISNEQYF	TGTGCCAGCAGCTTACAGGGCATATCCAACGAGCAGTACTTC
.	few	TRBV5-1	TRBJ1-1	CASSLRWAGGTEAFF	TGCGCCAGCAGCTTGAGATGGGCCGGGGGCACTGAAGCTTTCTTT
TRBD1	.	TRBV19	TRBJ2-7	CASRTRNGQGGNEQYF	TGTGCCAGTAGGACACGGAACGGACAGGGAGGCAACGAGCAGTACTTC
.	.	TRBV20-1	TRBJ2-3	CSASLSGGSTQYF	TGCAGTGCTAGTCTTAGTGGGGGCTCTACGCAGTATTTT
.	.	TRBV18	TRBJ2-1	CASSPGLLEGEQFF	TGTGCCAGCTCACCCGGACTACTCGAAGGAGAGCAGTTCTTC
.	.	TRBV7-3	TRBJ2-1	CASSLGVDSYNEQFF	TGTGCCAGCAGCTTGGGCGTAGACTCCTACAATGAGCAGTTCTTC
.	.	TRBV7-8	TRBJ2-7	CASSLAQVTEQYF	TGTGCCAGCAGCTTAGCGCAGGTTACCGAGCAGTACTTC
.	.	TRBV21-1	TRBJ1-5	CASSKGTGQGRQPQHF	TGTGCCAGCAGCAAAGGAACCGGACAGGGACGACAGCCCCAGCATTTT
.	.	TRBV29-1	TRBJ1-3	CSVGGGSGNTIYF	TGCAGCGTTGGAGGGGGTTCGGGGAACACCATATATTTT
.	.	TRBV28	TRBJ2-7	CASSFSQGQYEQYF	TGTGCCAGCAGTTTCTCCCAGGGTCAGTACGAGCAGTACTTC
.	few	TRBV24-1	TRBJ2-2	CATSPGRAIGELFF	TGTGCCACCAGTCCAGGGCGTGCCATCGGGGAGCTGTTTTTT
TRBD1	.	TRBV4-1	TRBJ2-7	CASSQTFRDRGGEQYF	TGCGCCAGCAGCCAGACCTTCCGGGACAGGGGCGGCGAGCAGTACTTC
.	.	TRBV27	TRBJ1-4	CASSFGGLNEKLFF	TGTGCCAGCAGTTTCGGGGGGCTAAATGAAAAACTGTTTTTT
TRBD1	.	TRBV5-4	TRBJ1-1	CASSLGQGFTEAFF	TGTGCCAGCAGCTTGGGACAGGGATTCACTGAAGCTTTCTTT
.	once	TRBV7-9	TRBJ1-2	CASSLNYGYTF	TGTGCCAGCAGCCTTAACTATGGCTACACCTTC
.	.	TRBV7-8	TRBJ1-2	CASSLWGTASNYGYTF	TGTGCCAGCAGCTTATGGGGGACTGCGTCTAACTATGGCTACACCTTC
TRBD1	.	TRBV10-3	TRBJ1-1	CAISSTIHPGQGFAFF	TGTGCCATCAGTTCTACTATCCATCCGGGACAGGGTTTCGCTTTCTTT
.	.	TRBV28	TRBJ1-1	CASKTGYVADTEAFF	TGTGCCAGCAAAACAGGGTATGTGGCAGACACTGAAGCTTTCTTT
TRBD1	.	TRBV13	TRBJ2-7	CASSAGTGGGEQYF	TGTGCCAGCAGCGCCGGGACAGGGGGCGGCGAGCAGTACTTC
.	.	TRBV11-2	TRBJ1-1	CASSLRQQNTEAFF	TGTGCCAGCAGCTTAAGACAGCAGAACACTGAAGCTTTCTTT
.	.	TRBV19	TRBJ1-1	CASTPDSLRTEAFF	TGTGCCAGTACCCCGGACAGCCTAAGGACTGAAGCTTTCTTT
TRBD1	.	TRBV5-4	TRBJ2-4	CASSPGQVEAKNIQYF	TGTGCCAGCAGCCCCGGACAGGTCGAAGCCAAAAACATTCAGTACTTC
.	.	TRBV29-1	TRBJ1-2	CSVGQQANYGYTF	TGCAGCGTTGGACAGCAAGCTAACTATGGCTACACCTTC
TRBD2	many	TRBV7-3	TRBJ2-3	CASSPRLSTSCRTQYF	TGTGCCAGCAGCCCCAGGCTATCGACTAGCTGCCGTACGCAGTATTTT
.	.	TRBV6-6	TRBJ2-2	CASSPRPGGSTNTGELFF	TGTGCCAGCAGTCCACGCCCTGGAGGCTCAACGAACACCGGGGAGCTGTTTTTT
.	few	TRBV5-4	TRBJ2-3	CASSFGERTDTQYF	TGTGCCAGCAGCTTCGGGGAGCGCACAGATACGCAGTATTTT
.	.	TRBV2	TRBJ1-1	CASSGGRGRLNTEAFF	TGTGCCAGCAGTGGCGGCAGGGGAAGGCTGAACACTGAAGCTTTCTTT
TRBD1	.	TRBV5-4	TRBJ1-2	CASSTLDRVGSYTF	TGTGCCAGCAGCACCCTGGACAGGGTAGGGAGCTACACCTTC
TRBD1	once	TRBV5-4	TRBJ1-1	CASSSGQDLNTEAFF	TGTGCCAGCAGCTCTGGACAGGACCTAAACACTGAAGCTTTCTTT
.	.	TRBV28	TRBJ1-4	CASSLTWGRGNEKLFF	TGTGCCAGCAGTCTTACATGGGGCAGGGGTAATGAAAAACTGTTTTTT
TRBD1	.	TRBV19	TRBJ1-2	CASSEGAGVSYTF	TGTGCCAGTAGTGAGGGGGCCGGCGTCAGCTACACCTTC
.	.	TRBV5-1	TRBJ2-7	CASSLRRGRNEQYF	TGCGCCAGCAGCTTGCGCCGGGGGAGGAACGAGCAGTACTTC
TRBD1	.	TRBV23-1	TRBJ2-7	CASRSTPGQGPYEQYF	TGCGCCAGCAGATCTACTCCGGGACAGGGGCCCTACGAGCAGTACTTC
.	.	TRBV12-3/TRBV12-4	TRBJ2-4	CASSTGAKNIQYF	TGTGCCAGCAGTACCGGGGCCAAAAACATTCAGTACTTC
TRBD1	.	TRBV28	TRBJ2-4	CASTFTTGTGQNIQYF	TGTGCCAGCACTTTTACGACCGGGACAGGGCAAAACATTCAGTACTTC
.	.	TRBV27	TRBJ2-3	CASSQKWDTQYF	TGTGCCAGCAGTCAGAAGTGGGATACGCAGTATTTT
.	.	TRBV5-1	TRBJ1-6	CASSSLTGKNSPLHF	TGCGCCAGCAGCTCCCTTACAGGGAAAAATTCACCCCTCCACTTT